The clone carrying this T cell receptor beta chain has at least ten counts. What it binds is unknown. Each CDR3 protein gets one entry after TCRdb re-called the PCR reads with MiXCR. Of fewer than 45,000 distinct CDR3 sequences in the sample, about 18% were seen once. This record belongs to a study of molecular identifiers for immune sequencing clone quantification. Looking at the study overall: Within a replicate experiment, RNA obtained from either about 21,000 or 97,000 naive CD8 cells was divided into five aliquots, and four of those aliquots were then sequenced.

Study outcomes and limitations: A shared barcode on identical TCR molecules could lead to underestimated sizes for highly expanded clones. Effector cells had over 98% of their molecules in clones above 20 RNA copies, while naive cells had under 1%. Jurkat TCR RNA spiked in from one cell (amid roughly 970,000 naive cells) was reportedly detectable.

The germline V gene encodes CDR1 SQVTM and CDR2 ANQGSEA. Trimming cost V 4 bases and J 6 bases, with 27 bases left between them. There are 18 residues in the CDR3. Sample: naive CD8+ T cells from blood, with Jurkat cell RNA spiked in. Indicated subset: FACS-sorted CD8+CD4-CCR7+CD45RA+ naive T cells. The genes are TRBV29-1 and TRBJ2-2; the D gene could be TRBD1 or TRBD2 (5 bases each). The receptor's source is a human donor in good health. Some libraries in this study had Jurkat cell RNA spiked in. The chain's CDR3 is CSVGTPLLTTGPPGELFF. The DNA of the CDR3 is TGCAGCGTTGGTACCCCGCTCTTAACAACGGGACCGCCCGGGGAGCTGTTTTTT.